A selection of T cell receptor beta chains follows, all from one sample in a study of post-analysis software for immune sequencing data. One entry per CDR3 protein results from TCRdb running MiXCR on the PCR reads. The sample has some 450,000 distinct CDR3 sequences, around 40% seen once. Sequencing was done on a sample of blood. The receptors here all came from a girl aged 5-17 years with multiple sclerosis. The CDR3 runs from the conserved cysteine through the conserved F or W. D genes are given only for firm matches. Clone size, where shown, is once, few, many, or a class for clones that have expanded.

clone_size d_call v_call cdr3_aa
- TRBD1 TRBV4-1 CASSQGWTGSTEAFF
- TRBD2 TRBV20-1 CSAPFGGLADGEQYF
once TRBD2 TRBV7-6 CASSRQLAERYNEQFF
many - TRBV20-1 CSASPDSNSYEQYF
- TRBD1 TRBV7-2 CASSRNPGQTSYEQYF
- - TRBV6-1 CASSEPGAFF
- - TRBV20-1 CSARRSTNTEAFF
- - TRBV4-1 CASSAIVQGGKEAQYF
- - TRBV29-1 CSVFTNEKLFF
- - TRBV29-1 CSVEEVGVLHEQYF
few TRBD1 TRBV18 CASSPKQGAGEQYF
- TRBD1 TRBV7-2 CASSLSQGVRYEQYF
- TRBD2 TRBV20-1 CSARDSGRALGDTQYF
few TRBD1 TRBV5-1 CASSLRGQDPSLSYEQYF
few - TRBV27 CASSLSPDYEQYF
- - TRBV5-1 CASSFVLGEQYF
few - TRBV6-6 CASRVSTDTQYF
- TRBD2 TRBV20-1 CSARDRWTSGLEQFF
few - TRBV20-1 CSARSAGTYFYNEQFF
- - TRBV5-6 CASKWAGTGELFF
- - TRBV5-1 CASSLLIGGEQYF
few - TRBV6-6 CASNDINEVSNQPQHF
- - TRBV7-3 CASSAGRADTQYF
- TRBD1 TRBV28 CASSPSTGEETQYF
- - TRBV29-1 CSVPTRQSYGYTF
- - TRBV13 CASSLAGVNPYEQYF
- - TRBV29-1 CSAAGTSVSYEQYF
few - TRBV4-2 CASRGVYGYTF
once TRBD2 TRBV20-1 CSASDSASGATDTQYF
- TRBD1 TRBV7-9 CASSHGQGQNDEQFF
- TRBD2 TRBV5-1 CASTGGTSGYEQYF
- - TRBV18 CASSEWGGFPYYEQYF
- TRBD2 TRBV20-1 CSASPSGKETQYF
once - TRBV20-1 CSARTELITYEQYF
few - TRBV9 CASSPRTGNEQFF
- - TRBV5-1 CASSSNFYEQYF
few - TRBV20-1 CSAMRRDLAYEQYF
- - TRBV12-3/TRBV12-4 CASSPGLLSYNEQFF
- - TRBV7-3 CASTRFYEQYF
- - TRBV4-2 CASSQRMGPPEYF
few - TRBV5-1 CASSPELGDTQYF
- - TRBV7-3 CASSLRQNPDTF
few TRBD2 TRBV29-1 CSVIAGGPLDEQFF
- TRBD2 TRBV9 CASSADSGRWDTQYF
- - TRBV11-2 CASRGGAERRYEQYF